This entry lists 32 T cell receptor beta chains sequenced from one sample in a study of control samples from healthy donors and cancer patients. Sequenced by immunoSEQ multiplex PCR; TCRdb stores in-frame clones only, minus some. The sample contains 70,000 to 100,000 clones, about 88% of which appear only once. Sample: blood. These receptor sequences come from a woman aged 55 to 70 in good health.

The chain carries TRBV27 and TRBJ2-4; TRBD1 might be the D (5 bases). The germline V gene has CDR1 MNHEY and CDR2 SMNVEV (reference sequence). Trimming cost V 4 bases and J 0 bases, with 13 bases left between them. CDR3 size: 16 residues. The DNA for the CDR3 is TGTGCCAGCAGTTCAGGGCCAGCGCTAGCCAAAAACATTCAGTACTTC. Translation gives CASSSGPALAKNIQYF.

This clone has only a few counts. One end of the junction fails to match germline, which may point to a read error. J is TRBJ1-2 and V is TRBV5-8, with D hard to call. Germline assignment: CDR1 SGHTS and CDR2 YDEGEE. This CDR3 region has 10 residues. The CDR3 region has the DNA TGTGCCAGCAGCTTGGGTCGTGCTGGGTTC. Residues: CASSLGRAGF.

The rearrangement uses TRBV6-1 and TRBJ1-3, with 8 bases lining up with TRBD1. Trimming at V came to 3 bases and at J to 4 bases, leaving 8 bases not matched to a gene. This CDR3 comprises 16 residues. The germline V gene has CDR1 MNHNS and CDR2 SASEGT. In nucleotides, the CDR3 is TGTGCCAGCAGTGAGGGCAGGGGGCGGACAGGAAACACCATATATTTT. Protein product: CASSEGRGRTGNTIYF.

The rearrangement uses TRBV18 and TRBJ1-1; weak D call: TRBD1 (5 bases). V was clipped by 3 bases and J by 6 bases, with 14 bases between them. Germline CDR1 and CDR2: KGHSH and LQKENI. The length of the CDR3 is 14 residues. The CDR3 sequence: CASSPVGGSAEAFF. The CDR3 coding sequence is TGTGCCAGCTCACCCGTGGGGGGGTCGGCTGAAGCTTTCTTT.

The chain joins TRBV11-2 to TRBJ2-1; D call uncertain. The germline gives CDR1 SGHAT, CDR2 FQNNGV. The ends were cut back, 5 bases at V and 4 bases at J, with 12 bases in the middle. The CDR3 spans 14 residues. The CDR3 DNA reads TGTGCCAGCAGCCAAGGGCAGAATTACAATGAGCAGTTCTTC. It translates to CASSQGQNYNEQFF.

The V call is TRBV7-6, the J call TRBJ2-5, with D possibly called TRBD1 or TRBD2 (5 bases each). V was shortened by 4 bases and J by 1 base, with 13 bases between the two germline ends. CDR3 length: 15 amino acids. The germline V gene has CDR1 SGHVS and CDR2 FNYEAQ. Here the CDR3 reads CASSSPSGAQETQYF. DNA for the CDR3: TGTGCCAGCAGCTCCCCCTCCGGGGCCCAAGAGACCCAGTACTTC.

The chain combines TRBV7-9 with TRBJ1-2, with D tentatively TRBD1 (6 bases). V was pared by 3 bases and J by 3 bases, with 11 bases between. The CDR3 is made up of 14 amino acids. Germline values: CDR1 SEHNR, CDR2 FQNEAQ (reference sequence). The DNA for the CDR3 is TGTGCCAGCAGCTTCACAGGGAATGACTATGGCTACACCTTC. It is translated as CASSFTGNDYGYTF.

The V call is TRBV6-1, the J call TRBJ1-1; D not resolved. The length of the CDR3 is 15 residues. Germline lookup yields CDR1 MNHNS and CDR2 SASEGT. With 2 bases removed from V and 1 base from J, the gap between germline ends came to 11 bases. The CDR3 DNA sequence: TGTGCCAGCAGTGAATTTTGGAGGGAGAACACTGAAGCTTTCTTT. Its protein product is CASSEFWRENTEAFF.

This rearrangement joins TRBV6-2 or TRBV6-3 to TRBJ2-4; D gene uncertain. The CDR3 totals 14 residues. Germline V gene lookup returns CDR1 MNHEY and CDR2 SVGEGT. Deletions cut 6 bases from V and 1 base from J, with 10 bases between. CDR3 DNA sequence: TGTGCCAGCAGCTTAGCCTACGCCAAAAACATTCAGTACTTC. Translation: CASSLAYAKNIQYF.

The chain joins TRBV29-1 to TRBJ2-5; 8 bases agree with TRBD2. The junction had 6 bases not matched to a gene; V was cut back by 5 bases and J by 4 bases. The CDR3 extends over 13 amino acids. Germline V gene lookup returns CDR1 SQVTM and CDR2 ANQGSEA. CDR3 protein: CSVITSGRETQYF. CDR3 DNA: TGCAGCGTTATTACTAGCGGCAGAGAGACCCAGTACTTC. Full variable domain (missing parts from reference TRBV29-1 and TRBJ2-5): SAVISQKPSRDICQRGTSLTIQCQVDSQVTMMFWYRQQPGQSLTLIATANQGSEATYESGFVIDKFPISRPNLTFSTLTVSNMSPEDSSIYLCSVITSGRETQYFGPGTRLLVL.

This clone was recorded only once. The gene calls are TRBV19 and TRBJ1-5, with a weak D call TRBD1 (5 bases). Germline V gene data show CDR1 as LNHDA and CDR2 as SQIVND (reference sequence). CDR3 length: 14 residues. V was trimmed by 4 bases and J by 2 bases, leaving 9 bases between them. The CDR3 coding sequence is TGTGCCAGTAGTAATCGGGACCGCAATCAGCCCCAGCATTTT. Protein sequence: CASSNRDRNQPQHF.

The chain combines TRBV19 with TRBJ2-5; 8 bases line up with TRBD2. The CDR3 totals 13 residues. Looked up from germline, CDR1 is LNHDA and CDR2 is SQIVND (reference sequence). J was trimmed by 2 bases and V by 9 bases; bases with no gene match: 5. This CDR3 reads CASQVAGQETQYF. DNA for the CDR3: TGTGCCAGCCAGGTAGCGGGACAAGAGACCCAGTACTTC.

The chain couples TRBV23-1 to TRBJ1-5, with 9 bases identical to TRBD1. TRBV23-1 falls under the ORF class, with uncertain function. This CDR3 comprises 17 residues. V was clipped by 7 bases and J by 2 bases; unmatched bases: 12. The CDR3 nucleotides read TGCGCCAGCACTTTCCCCGGGACAGGGAATGGCAATCAGCCCCAGCATTTT. Its translation: CASTFPGTGNGNQPQHF.

This clone was detected only once. The chain uses TRBV6-1 and TRBJ1-3; D may be TRBD1 (5 bases). CDR1 and CDR2 (germline): MNHNS, SASEGT. This CDR3 has 14 amino acids. V lost 2 bases to trimming and J lost 8 bases, with 13 bases between them. The CDR3 reads CASSETRVRDTIYF. As DNA, the CDR3 is TGTGCCAGCAGTGAAACCAGGGTTCGAGACACCATATATTTT.

The chain joins TRBV10-3 to TRBJ2-3; 7 bases line up with TRBD1. The length of the CDR3 is 13 residues. CDR1 is ENHRY and CDR2 is SYGVKD in the germline V gene. Germline trimming cut 0 bases from V and 11 bases from J; bases unmatched to any gene: 5. The CDR3 DNA reads TGTGCCATCAGTGAGTCTCCTCGGGACAGGCAGTATTTT. Its translation: CAISESPRDRQYF.

The chain combines TRBV7-8 with TRBJ2-1; TRBD1 or TRBD2 may be the D gene (5 bases each). Germline CDR1 is SGHVS and CDR2 is FQNEAQ. CDR3 length: 17 residues. The V and J ends lost 5 bases and 4 bases respectively, with 21 bases between them. Here the CDR3 reads CASSPSLREGAYNEQFF. The CDR3 DNA is TGTGCCAGCAGCCCATCCCTCCGGGAAGGGGCGTACAATGAGCAGTTCTTC.

A note on this clone: Because the CDR3 is missing its conserved closing phenylalanine or tryptophan, this is likely a read error. The DNA is omitted, as the CDR3 cannot be located on it reliably, and the CDR3 follows TCRdb's listing. CDR3 sequence: CASSVVFSGAPYI. The genes are TRBV7-2 and TRBJ2-7; the D call TRBD2 from the table was never checked on the DNA. Looked up from germline, CDR1 is SGHTA and CDR2 is FQGNSA. The CDR3 comprises 13 residues, both ends counted.

J is TRBJ2-6 and V is TRBV3-1 (or the pseudogene TRBV3-2); tentative D call: TRBD1 (5 bases). The CDR3 runs to 20 residues. Germline V gives CDR1 LGHDT, CDR2 YNNKEL (reference sequence). V lost 0 bases, J lost 0 bases, and 18 bases lay in between. CDR3 nucleotides: TGTGCCAGCAGCCAAGATTACGAAGGGGCTCTTTTCTCTGGGGCCAACGTCCTGACTTTC. Protein sequence: CASSQDYEGALFSGANVLTF.

This clone was observed once. The chain links TRBV6-1 to TRBJ1-1; 11 nucleotides align to TRBD1. This CDR3 spans 19 amino acids. V shed 1 base, J shed 5 bases, and the junction held 15 bases outside the gene matches. The germline V gene encodes CDR1 MNHNS and CDR2 SASEGT. The CDR3 is CASSEGYLRTGGGGTEAFF. In nucleotides, the CDR3 is TGTGCCAGCAGTGAAGGATACCTCCGGACAGGGGGCGGGGGGACTGAAGCTTTCTTT.

The chain combines TRBV10-3 with TRBJ1-1, with D uncertain. From germline, CDR1 is ENHRY and CDR2 SYGVKD. The CDR3 loop spans 14 amino acids. V lost 1 base, J lost 1 base, and 7 bases lay in between. The CDR3 bases are TGTGCCATCAGTGAGTATAGGTCGAACACTGAAGCTTTCTTT. As protein: CAISEYRSNTEAFF.

The gene calls are TRBV4-1 and TRBJ1-4; the D gene is possibly TRBD1 (6 bases). The CDR3 is 15 amino acids. The V gene lost 2 bases and the J gene lost 2 bases, with 9 bases spanning the gap. The V gene's germline CDR1 is MGHRA and CDR2 YSYEKL. This CDR3 is CASSQQGSTNEKLFF. Here the CDR3 DNA reads TGCGCCAGCAGCCAACAGGGGTCGACTAATGAAAAACTGTTTTTT.

The V and J genes are TRBV4-2 and TRBJ2-3; 10 nucleotides agree with TRBD2. This CDR3 comprises 17 residues. Trimming removed 0 bases from V and 3 bases from J; junction bases left unmatched: 6. Germline CDR1 LGHNA, CDR2 YNFKEQ. CDR3 coding DNA: TGTGCCAGCAGCCAAGATCCTAGCGGGAGTGGGACAGATACGCAGTATTTT. It is translated as CASSQDPSGSGTDTQYF.

This rearrangement joins TRBV7-9 to TRBJ2-3; D is unclear. Trimming cost V 5 bases and J 3 bases, with 6 bases left between them. Germline V gene sequence: CDR1 SEHNR, CDR2 FQNEAQ (reference sequence). This CDR3 has 12 residues. CDR3: CASSQGTDTQYF. The CDR3 DNA sequence: TGTGCCAGCAGCCAAGGTACAGATACGCAGTATTTT.

The rearrangement uses TRBV10-1 and TRBJ1-2, with 7 bases that match TRBD1. There are 13 residues in the CDR3. Germline CDR1 reads WNHNN; CDR2 reads SYGVQD (reference sequence). V was clipped by 5 bases and J by 7 bases; unmatched bases: 7. The DNA of the CDR3 is TGCGCCAGCAGTTCGACAGGGACTGGTGGCTACACCTTC. It translates to CASSSTGTGGYTF.

This sequence joins TRBV12-3 or TRBV12-4 and TRBJ1-5, with a weak D call TRBD1 (5 bases). Deletions cut 3 bases from V and 5 bases from J, with 8 bases between. This CDR3 has 13 residues. DNA of the CDR3: TGTGCCAGCAGTTTGGGGGTGGATCAGCCCCAGCATTTT. This encodes CASSLGVDQPQHF.

This chain links TRBV7-8 with TRBJ2-1; D is uncertain. Germline values: CDR1 SGHVS, CDR2 FQNEAQ. Trimming pared 3 bases from V and 4 bases from J, leaving 10 bases between. The CDR3 has 14 residues. The DNA for the CDR3 is TGTGCCAGCAGCTTCCGATTTGGGTACAATGAGCAGTTCTTC. Its translation is CASSFRFGYNEQFF.

The V call is TRBV7-2, the J call TRBJ1-1; no clear D gene. CDR3 size: 15 residues. V was shortened by 1 base and J by 0 bases, with 9 bases between the two germline ends. Germline V gene sequence: CDR1 SGHTA, CDR2 FQGNSA. Here the CDR3 DNA reads TGTGCCAGCAGCTTAGGGGGAGGGATGAACACTGAAGCTTTCTTT. Translation: CASSLGGGMNTEAFF.

This chain joins TRBV5-1 and TRBJ1-3; D not resolved. The V end lost 0 bases, the J end lost 4 bases, and 17 bases lay between the germline ends. Germline values: CDR1 SGHRS, CDR2 YFSETQ. The CDR3 has 17 residues. The CDR3 DNA sequence: TGCGCCAGCAGCTTGGCCCCTGACCCGGTTAGGGGAAACACCATATATTTT. Its translation: CASSLAPDPVRGNTIYF.

The chain uses TRBV3-1 (or the pseudogene TRBV3-2) and TRBJ1-1; unclear D gene. This CDR3 spans 13 amino acids. Germline V gives CDR1 LGHDT, CDR2 YNNKEL (reference sequence). With 6 bases removed from V and 5 bases from J, the gap between germline ends came to 13 bases. CDR3 in amino acids: CASRRLVDTEAFF. The CDR3 DNA reads TGTGCCAGCAGACGACTGGTGGATACTGAAGCTTTCTTT.

The chain employs TRBV3-1 (or the pseudogene TRBV3-2) and TRBJ1-6; D is perhaps TRBD1 (5 bases). The CDR3 consists of 12 residues. Germline V gene sequence: CDR1 LGHDT, CDR2 YNNKEL (reference sequence). V lost 4 bases and J lost 11, with 9 bases in between. The CDR3 bases are TGTGCCAGCAGCCGACAGAAGGCACCCCTCCACTTT. This sequence encodes CASSRQKAPLHF.

The J gene is TRBJ1-4, the V gene TRBV19; D possibly corresponds to TRBD1 (6 bases). The V gene's germline CDR1 is LNHDA and CDR2 SQIVND (reference sequence). V gave up 4 bases and J gave up 0 bases, with 9 bases separating them. This CDR3 contains 15 residues. The chain's CDR3 is CASSRGDTTNEKLFF. The CDR3 DNA follows: TGTGCCAGTAGTAGGGGGGACACAACTAATGAAAAACTGTTTTTT.

This sequence joins TRBV11-2 and TRBJ1-2; D may be TRBD1 (6 bases). V was trimmed by 4 bases and J by 8 bases, leaving 23 bases between them. Germline CDR1 and CDR2: SGHAT and FQNNGV. The CDR3 length is 16 residues. In DNA form, the CDR3 reads TGTGCCAGCAGCTCAGCCCGGGGGCCGCGCTCGGGAGGCTACACCTTC. The encoded protein is CASSSARGPRSGGYTF.